The 17 T cell receptor beta chains reported below all come from one sample, sequenced in a study of blood T cells in healthy people across ages. Then a second PCR, running about 6 to 11 cycles, was carried out with a sample-barcoded 5' primer and a J-beta primer mix. TCRdb analysed the 5' RACE reads with MiXCR anew, one entry per CDR3 protein. Among approximately 490,000 distinct CDR3 sequences listed, about 24% were seen once. This sample was shared with a second study, whose subject was T cells of mothers and their children.

Sequenced material: blood. Every receptor here comes from a boy between 10 and 17 years old in good health.

The genes are TRBV6-5 and TRBJ2-1; 12 bases align to TRBD2. The CDR3 runs 16 residues. The germline gives CDR1 MNHEY, CDR2 SVGAGI. J lost 1 base, V lost 5 bases, and 3 bases had no gene match. The CDR3 sequence: CASSATSGGSYNEQFF. The CDR3 DNA reads as TGTGCCAGCAGTGCTACTAGCGGGGGGTCCTACAATGAGCAGTTCTTC.

This clonotype was detected a few times. The chain is built from TRBV28 and TRBJ2-1; 9 bases map to TRBD1. The ends lost 5 bases at V and 1 base at J; junction bases unmatched: 6. This CDR3 is built from 16 residues. Germline V gene lookup returns CDR1 MDHEN and CDR2 SYDVKM. In DNA, the CDR3 is TGTGCCAGCAGTCCCGGGACAGGGACTTCCTACAATGAGCAGTTCTTC. This gives the protein CASSPGTGTSYNEQFF.

The chain recombines TRBV5-5 with TRBJ2-7; 8 bases are shared with TRBD2. The length of the CDR3 is 13 residues. Germline V lookup: CDR1 SGHKS, CDR2 YYEKEE (reference sequence). V lost 4 bases and J lost 0; bases outside the gene matches: 0. CDR3 region: CASSREGSYEQYF. CDR3 coding DNA: TGTGCCAGCAGCCGGGAGGGCTCCTACGAGCAGTACTTC.

This clonotype occurred a few times. V is TRBV20-1 and J is TRBJ1-3; D not certain. The CDR3 covers 14 residues. Trimming took off 0 bases at V and 0 bases at J, with 6 bases between the two ends. Germline V lookup: CDR1 DFQATT, CDR2 SNEGSKA (reference sequence). CDR3 in DNA: TGCAGTGCTAGAGATGGAAGCTCTGGAAACACCATATATTTT. Its protein product is CSARDGSSGNTIYF.

The chain uses TRBV6-2 or TRBV6-3 and TRBJ2-7; D may correspond to TRBD1 or TRBD2 (5 bases each). V was clipped by 5 bases and J by 1 base, with 12 bases between them. From germline, CDR1 is MNHEY and CDR2 SVGEGT. CDR3 length equals 14 residues. CDR3 sequence reads: CASSRGRSSYEQYF. The CDR3 DNA sequence: TGTGCCAGCAGTCGGGGACGGTCTTCCTACGAGCAGTACTTC.

A few counts support this clonotype. The V and J genes are TRBV15 and TRBJ1-2; 8 bases line up with TRBD1. Unmatched junction bases numbered 12, after V lost 2 bases and J lost 4 bases. Germline-derived CDR1 and CDR2 are LNHNV and YYDKDF (reference sequence). This CDR3 region has 17 residues. CDR3 coding DNA: TGTGCCACCAGCAGATCATTGGGACAGGAGGTTGTCTATGGCTACACCTTC. Translation gives CATSRSLGQEVVYGYTF.

A few counts support this clonotype. The chain recombines TRBV27 with TRBJ2-1; 10 positions agree with TRBD2. The CDR3 contains 15 residues. Germline CDR1 is MNHEY and CDR2 is SMNVEV (reference sequence). J lost 9 bases, V lost 3 bases, and 8 bases had no gene match. The CDR3 spells CASSFLAGDGGEQFF. In nucleotides, the CDR3 is TGTGCCAGCAGTTTTCTAGCGGGGGACGGAGGTGAGCAGTTCTTC.

The CDR3, as DNA: TGCGCCAGCAGCCTCACTGGACAGCCAAGTTACAATGAGCAGTTCTTC. Protein: CASSLTGQPSYNEQFF. The chain uses TRBV4-3 and TRBJ2-1, with D possibly TRBD1 on 6 matching bases. This CDR3 has 16 amino acids. Looked up from germline, CDR1 is LGHNA and CDR2 is YSLEER. V lost 4 bases to trimming and J lost 4 bases, with 17 bases between them.

The chain employs TRBV29-1 and TRBJ2-5; D might be TRBD1 (6 bases). The germline gives CDR1 SQVTM, CDR2 ANQGSEA. V lost 6 bases and J 4 bases, leaving 15 bases between the germline ends. The CDR3 sequence is 13 residues long. CDR3 sequence reads: CSVDTGKRETQYF. CDR3 nucleotide sequence: TGCAGCGTGGATACAGGGAAACGAGAGACCCAGTACTTC.

This clonotype was picked up many times. This rearrangement joins TRBV10-2 to TRBJ2-4; no clear D. Trimming stripped 4 bases from V and 9 bases from J, with 7 bases between. This CDR3 has 11 residues. Germline CDR1 is WSHSY and CDR2 is SAAADI. The DNA of the CDR3 is TGCGCCAGCAGTGCTGGGTCCATTCAGTACTTC. It translates to CASSAGSIQYF.

The rearrangement uses TRBV28 and TRBJ2-3; 12 bases fit TRBD2. Losses at the gene ends were 6 bases for V and 2 bases for J; bases not matched to a gene: 6. The CDR3 is 16 residues long. Germline CDR1 reads MDHEN; CDR2 reads SYDVKM. CDR3 loop: CASSAGLAGITDTQYF. CDR3 bases: TGTGCCAGCAGCGCCGGACTAGCGGGGATCACAGATACGCAGTATTTT. The variable domain in full, completed from reference TRBV28 and TRBJ2-3, reads DVKVTQSSRYLVKRTGEKVFLECVQDMDHENMFWYRQDPGLGLRLIYFSYDVKMKEKGDIPEGYSVSREKKERFSLILESASTNQTSMYLCASSAGLAGITDTQYFGPGTRLTVL.

The chain combines TRBV4-1 with TRBJ2-4; D is unresolved. Trimming removed 1 base at V and 2 bases at J, with 15 bases between. Looked up from germline, CDR1 is MGHRA and CDR2 is YSYEKL. CDR3 length equals 17 residues. CDR3 DNA sequence: TGCGCCAGCAGCCAAGGGGTTATCGGCAGAACCAAAAACATTCAGTACTTC. It yields the protein CASSQGVIGRTKNIQYF.

This clonotype was detected only a few times. The genes are TRBV4-1 and TRBJ2-7; 11 bases align to TRBD2. Germline V lookup: CDR1 MGHRA, CDR2 YSYEKL. The CDR3 consists of 15 residues. Trimming removed 3 bases from V and 2 bases from J; junction bases left unmatched: 3. CDR3 residues: CASSHNSGGAYEQYF. As DNA, the CDR3 is TGCGCCAGCAGCCATAATAGCGGGGGGGCCTACGAGCAGTACTTC.

The CDR3 sequence: CASSFWLGAGGNEKLFF. The DNA of the CDR3 is TGTGCCAGCAGTTTTTGGCTGGGGGCAGGGGGGAATGAAAAACTGTTTTTT. The genes are TRBV28 and TRBJ1-4, with TRBD1 identical over 7 bases. CDR1 and CDR2 from the germline V gene are MDHEN and SYDVKM. The CDR3 consists of 17 residues. Unmatched junction bases numbered 12, after V lost 3 bases and J lost 5 bases.

The rearrangement joins TRBV4-3 to TRBJ2-5; either TRBD1 or TRBD2 may supply D (5 bases each). Germline CDR1 reads LGHNA; CDR2 reads YSLEER. Deletions cut 1 base from V and 0 bases from J, with 12 bases between. CDR3 length: 16 amino acids. CDR3 residues: CASSQGLGAYQETQYF. For the CDR3, the DNA is TGCGCCAGCAGCCAAGGCCTCGGGGCCTACCAAGAGACCCAGTACTTC.

This clonotype has more than one count but fewer than ten. The chain couples TRBV28 to TRBJ1-5; the D is unclear. This CDR3 comprises 13 residues. The V end lost 8 bases, the J end lost 7 bases, and 15 bases lay between the germline ends. Germline V gene sequence: CDR1 MDHEN, CDR2 SYDVKM. CDR3 sequence reads: CASVTSSAQPQHF. CDR3 in DNA: TGTGCCAGCGTGACATCCTCAGCGCAGCCCCAGCATTTT. Supplemented by reference TRBV28 and TRBJ1-5, the full variable domain reads DVKVTQSSRYLVKRTGEKVFLECVQDMDHENMFWYRQDPGLGLRLIYFSYDVKMKEKGDIPEGYSVSREKKERFSLILESASTNQTSMYLCASVTSSAQPQHFGDGTRLSIL.

This rearrangement joins TRBV28 to TRBJ1-5; 10 bases are a match to TRBD1. The junction had 5 bases not matched to a gene; V was cut back by 9 bases and J by 0 bases. The CDR3 covers 15 residues. Germline lookup yields CDR1 MDHEN and CDR2 SYDVKM. CDR3 DNA sequence: TGTGCCAGAAGTGGGACAGGGGATAGCAATCAGCCCCAGCATTTT. Protein sequence: CARSGTGDSNQPQHF.